The 5 T cell receptor beta chains listed next were all sequenced from one sample in a study of T cell responses to AZD1222 COVID-19 vaccine. Only in-frame clones appear in the TCRdb table, and some are missing; sequencing was by immunoSEQ multiplex PCR. This repertoire shows roughly 150,000 clones, 80% to 90% found once; its top ten account for around 5%. The sample in question was peripheral blood, obtained on day 0 of AZD1222 vaccination. The receptors shown here come from an adult in good health.

The chain couples TRBV5-4 to TRBJ2-3, with TRBD2 identical over 10 bases. CDR3 size: 14 residues. Germline V gene sequence: CDR1 SGHNT, CDR2 YYREEE (reference sequence). The V and J ends lost 9 bases and 4 bases, in that order; junction bases with no gene match: 8. The CDR3 loop is CATNSLAGADTQYF. The CDR3 DNA is TGTGCCACCAATTCTCTAGCGGGAGCAGATACGCAGTATTTT.

V usage is TRBV28 and J usage is TRBJ2-5; 10 positions match TRBD2. The CDR3 has 16 amino acids. Germline CDR1 MDHEN, CDR2 SYDVKM. Trimming removed 8 bases from V and 1 base from J; junction bases left unmatched: 10. CDR3 in amino acids: CASLPWASGSQETQYF. The CDR3 coding sequence is TGTGCCAGCCTCCCCTGGGCTAGCGGGAGCCAAGAGACCCAGTACTTC.

The gene calls are TRBV10-2 and TRBJ2-7, with 7 bases fitting TRBD2. V shed 6 bases and J 7 bases; nucleotides not matched to a gene: 12. Germline V CDR1 and CDR2: WSHSY, SAAADI. CDR3 length: 14 residues. The CDR3 here is CASREGGPLGEQYF. The CDR3, as DNA: TGCGCCAGCAGGGAGGGAGGGCCTCTGGGGGAGCAGTACTTC.

The chain carries TRBV24-1 and TRBJ2-5; D remains unclear. CDR3 length: 16 residues. Germline V gene lookup returns CDR1 KGHDR and CDR2 SFDVKD. Between the trimmed V and J ends, which lost 0 bases and 5 bases, there was a span of 15 bases. The CDR3 protein is CATSDLRQEGSETQYF. The CDR3 DNA is TGTGCCACCAGTGATTTGCGTCAGGAAGGCTCGGAGACCCAGTACTTC.

This chain links TRBV6-2 or TRBV6-3 with TRBJ1-2; D unclear. The CDR3 length is 14 residues. Germline assignment: CDR1 MNHEY and CDR2 SVGEGT. The V end lost 2 bases, the J end lost 0 bases, and 7 bases lay between the germline ends. The CDR3 here is CASSYTDANYGYTF. The CDR3 bases are TGTGCCAGCAGTTACACAGATGCTAACTATGGCTACACCTTC.